The rows below give T cell receptor beta chains drawn from one sample of a study of blood T cell repertoires in COVID-19. Assay: immunoSEQ multiplex PCR; the TCRdb copy retains only in-frame clones and omits some. The sample comprises approximately 150,000 clones, 87% of which are singletons, and over 8.5% rests with the top ten. The sample comprised peripheral blood. The receptors were sampled from a woman in her fifties or sixties with active or convalescent COVID-19. CDR3s include the opening cysteine and the closing phenylalanine or tryptophan. The order of the fields is J gene, V gene, D gene, CDR3 length, clone size, CDR3 DNA, CDR3 protein. D genes are given only for firm matches. The size of a clone is reported for some rows only, either as once, few or many, or as a class for expanded clones.

>TRBJ1-1|TRBV4-1|.|13|.
TGCGCCAGCAGTCGACAGGAAATCTCTGAAGCTTTCTTT
CASSRQEISEAFF
>TRBJ1-1|TRBV10-3|TRBD1|13|once
TGTGCCCTCCGATCCGACAGGGGCTCTGAAGCTTTCTTT
CALRSDRGSEAFF
>TRBJ2-4|TRBV6-4|.|13|.
TGTGCCAGCAACAAAATAGCCAAAAACATTCAGTACTTC
CASNKIAKNIQYF
>TRBJ1-2|TRBV6-5|.|14|.
TGTGCCAGCAAGGACAGTAAGAGGAACTATGGCTACACCTTC
CASKDSKRNYGYTF
>TRBJ1-3|TRBV7-2|TRBD1|18|few
TGTGCCAGCAGCTTTGCGCAGGGACAGATAAGCTCTGGAAACACCATATATTTT
CASSFAQGQISSGNTIYF
>TRBJ2-1|TRBV10-3|.|13|.
TGTGCCATCAGTGCCAGGGGAGGGAATGAGCAGTTCTTC
CAISARGGNEQFF
>TRBJ1-2|TRBV2|.|17|.
TGTGCCAGCAGTGGCCCCCCTTCGACAACGGGGGTCTATGGCTACACCTTC
CASSGPPSTTGVYGYTF
>TRBJ2-7|TRBV28|.|11|few
TGTGCCACCCTCCGGGCCTACGAGCAGTACTTC
CATLRAYEQYF
>TRBJ1-6|TRBV19|.|15|once
TGTGCCAGTAGTCCGTTCGGAGGAGATAATTCACCCCTCCACTTT
CASSPFGGDNSPLHF
>TRBJ2-7|TRBV9|TRBD2|14|.
TGTGCCAGCAGCGTAACAAGCGGGAGGGCGGAGCAGTACTTC
CASSVTSGRAEQYF